This T cell receptor beta chain was profiled in a study of blood T cell repertoires in COVID-19. Study in general: Nucleic acid was either cDNA or gDNA, and it came from T cells, B-cell-depleted T cells, or PBMCs.

This clone appeared a few times. Per the study methods: Estimates of nucleated cell counts were drawn from the amplification of reference gene primers. Clones were sequenced by immunoSEQ multiplex PCR, and TCRdb holds only the in-frame ones, with some missing. From that table come the V and J calls and clone size; the DNA was used to work out D and trimming. The sample has roughly 380,000 clones; roughly 86% are singletons. Donors were grouped by their self-reported clinical history. V shed 4 bases and J shed 7 bases, with 8 bases lying between them. The CDR3 length is 13 residues. Germline CDR1 reads MRHNA; CDR2 reads SNTAGT.

This TCR came from a woman aged 25 to 39 who had been exposed to COVID-19. This chain connects TRBV6-4 to TRBJ1-6; a weak D match, TRBD1 (6 bases). Sequencing input: PBMCs or T cells enriched from blood (not recorded which). The CDR3 region has the DNA TGTGCCAGCAGTGTCGGGACAAATTCACCCCTCCACTTT. Amino acids: CASSVGTNSPLHF.